Listed below are T cell receptor beta chains from one sample, sequenced in a study of blood T cell repertoires in COVID-19. Data came from immunoSEQ multiplex PCR; TCRdb stores just in-frame clones and leaves some out. The repertoire holds approximately 79,000 clones, with about 79% as singletons. Sequenced material: peripheral blood. The receptors were sampled from a woman aged 45-59 years with acute or convalescent COVID-19. Both conserved end residues are part of each CDR3. D genes are given only for firm matches. Some rows mark clone size as missing; the rest say once, few, many or name a class of expanded clone.

j_call clone_size v_call d_call cdr3_nt cdr3_aa
TRBJ1-4 - TRBV7-9 TRBD1 TGTGCCAGCAGCCCTACCGACAGGGTTAGTAGTGAAAAACTGTTTTTT CASSPTDRVSSEKLFF
TRBJ1-3 - TRBV19 - TGTGCCAGTAGTTTCAGGGGCTACTCTGGAAACACCATATATTTT CASSFRGYSGNTIYF
TRBJ2-1 - TRBV14 - TGTGCCAGCAGCCAGCATAGACAGGCCTACAATGAGCAGTTCTTC CASSQHRQAYNEQFF
TRBJ1-1 - TRBV25-1 TRBD1 TGTGCCAGCAGTCGGGGACAGATGACTGAAGCTTTCTTT CASSRGQMTEAFF
TRBJ2-2 - TRBV3-1/TRBV3-2 TRBD1 TGTGCCAGCAGCCAACCCGGACAGGGCCCGAACACCGGGGAGCTGTTTTTT CASSQPGQGPNTGELFF
TRBJ2-7 - TRBV7-9 - TGTGCCAGCAGCTCCCCTAGACAGGACTCCTACGAGCAGTACTTC CASSSPRQDSYEQYF
TRBJ2-2 - TRBV5-1 - TGCGCTGCCAGGGACTTCTACACCGGGGAGCTGTTTTTT CAARDFYTGELFF
TRBJ1-2 - TRBV27 TRBD1 TGTGCCAGCAGTCCAGAACACAGGGGGAGGGATGGCTACACCTTC CASSPEHRGRDGYTF
TRBJ2-1 - TRBV7-2 TRBD2 TGTGCCAGCAGCTTAGGGCCGGGGGGATACAATGAGCAGTTCTTC CASSLGPGGYNEQFF
TRBJ2-7 - TRBV3-1/TRBV3-2 - TGTGCCAACAGCCATATCTACGAGCAGTACTTC CANSHIYEQYF
TRBJ2-7 - TRBV4-3 - TGCGCCAGCAGCCAAGGTTTCAGTTACGAGCAGTACTTC CASSQGFSYEQYF
TRBJ2-2 - TRBV10-3 TRBD2 TGTGCCACACTAAGCGGGGGCCGTAACACCGGGGAGCTGTTTTTT CATLSGGRNTGELFF
TRBJ2-7 - TRBV6-5 - TGTGCCAGCAGCCTCTTGGGGCGGTCGAACGAGCAGTACTTC CASSLLGRSNEQYF
TRBJ2-1 few TRBV28 - TGTGCCAGTCCTCCCAGGGGGAGGCCTTACAATGAGCAGTTCTTC CASPPRGRPYNEQFF
TRBJ2-1 - TRBV11-2 TRBD1 TGTGCCAGCGGACAGACAGGGGGTTTAGGGGAGCAGTTCTTC CASGQTGGLGEQFF
TRBJ1-6 - TRBV5-6 - TGTGCCAGCAGGGGAGCGGGGGTAGGGTCACCCCTCCACTTT CASRGAGVGSPLHF
TRBJ1-6 - TRBV7-6 TRBD1 TGTGCCAGCAGCCTTGAGGGGGCTGGTTCACCCCTCCACTTT CASSLEGAGSPLHF
TRBJ1-4 - TRBV7-6 - TGTGCCAGCAGCTTCTCAGCAACTAATGAAAAACTGTTTTTT CASSFSATNEKLFF
TRBJ1-2 - TRBV7-2 TRBD1 TGTGCCAGCAGCTTAGCCGCTCAGGGGGCCCGCGGCTACACCTTC CASSLAAQGARGYTF
TRBJ1-1 - TRBV18 - TGTGCCAGCTCCCCCCTTGAGGGGAACACTGAAGCTTTCTTT CASSPLEGNTEAFF
TRBJ1-1 - TRBV7-9 - TGTGCCAGCAGCTTGGGGCTGGCAGAAACTGAAGCTTTCTTT CASSLGLAETEAFF
TRBJ2-1 - TRBV9 - TGTGCCAGCAGCGTAGGGGGCGGACAGTTTAGTAATGAGCAGTTCTTC CASSVGGGQFSNEQFF
TRBJ2-7 - TRBV28 TRBD1 TGTGCCAGCAGATGGGGGCAGGGGGCTCCCTACGAGCAGTACTTC CASRWGQGAPYEQYF
TRBJ2-2 - TRBV12-5 TRBD1 TGTGCTAGTGGTTCCGGACAGGGGAACACCGGGGAGCTGTTTTTT CASGSGQGNTGELFF
TRBJ1-4 - TRBV29-1 TRBD1 TGCAGCGCCGGGGGACAGGGGCGGGAAAAACTGTTTTTT CSAGGQGREKLFF
TRBJ1-2 few TRBV7-2 - TGTGCCAGCAGCTTAGCTTCGACAGCTTCTAACTATGGCTACACCTTC CASSLASTASNYGYTF
TRBJ1-2 - TRBV5-6 TRBD1 TGTGCCAGCAGCTTGGCTACCAGGGACAGAGATCACTATGGCTACACCTTC CASSLATRDRDHYGYTF
TRBJ1-1 once TRBV14 - TGTGCCAGCAGCCTCAGGGGGAACACTGAAGCTTTCTTT CASSLRGNTEAFF
TRBJ1-2 - TRBV6-5 - TGTGCCACCTTGACATTTAATAACTATGGCTACACCTTC CATLTFNNYGYTF
TRBJ2-3 - TRBV27 TRBD2 TGTGCCAGCAGTTTATTTCGGGGGGGGACAGATACGCAGTATTTT CASSLFRGGTDTQYF
TRBJ2-1 - TRBV27 - TGTGCCAGCAGTTTAGTCGGGAATTCCTACAATGAGCAGTTCTTC CASSLVGNSYNEQFF
TRBJ1-2 - TRBV28 - TGTGCCAGCAGTGCACAGCAGGTCCCCTATGGCTACACCTTC CASSAQQVPYGYTF
TRBJ1-6 few TRBV6-5 - TGTGCCAGCAGTTACGGGAGCTATAATTCACCCCTCCACTTT CASSYGSYNSPLHF
TRBJ1-1 - TRBV19 - TGTGCCAGTAGTATAGCGGGGGGAGGTACTGAAGCTTTCTTT CASSIAGGGTEAFF
TRBJ2-5 many TRBV19 - TGTGCCAGTAGTATGAAGCACGTAGAAGGGGGTAAAGAGACCCAGTACTTC CASSMKHVEGGKETQYF
TRBJ2-5 - TRBV7-2 - TGTGCCAGCAGCTTAGCTTGGGCAGCTCAAGAGACCCAGTACTTC CASSLAWAAQETQYF
TRBJ1-5 - TRBV6-2/TRBV6-3 - TGTGCCAGCAGTTACTCGGCCGTTCAGCCCCAGCATTTT CASSYSAVQPQHF
TRBJ1-6 - TRBV18 - TGTGCCAGCTCCGACCGGGGTCAGGATTCACCCCTCCACTTT CASSDRGQDSPLHF
TRBJ1-2 - TRBV7-2 - TGTGCCAGCAGCATCGTGGGGGGCTATGGCTACACCTTC CASSIVGGYGYTF
TRBJ2-5 - TRBV3-1/TRBV3-2 - TGTGCCAGCAGCCAAGATCCGGTGGAGTTGGAGACCCAGTACTTC CASSQDPVELETQYF
TRBJ1-5 - TRBV7-9 - TGTGCCAGCAGCTTTTCAGGGAATCAGCCCCAGCATTTT CASSFSGNQPQHF
TRBJ2-1 - TRBV15 TRBD1 TGTGCCACCAAAACAGGGGGCGCGTCGTACGAGCAGTTCTTC CATKTGGASYEQFF
TRBJ2-7 few TRBV27 - TGTGCCAGCAGTCCAACCCCGAGCTATGGGCGAGTGGGGCAGTACTTC CASSPTPSYGRVGQYF
TRBJ1-1 - TRBV7-6 - TGTGCCAGCAGCTTAAGTTTTCCAGACACTGAAGCTTTCTTT CASSLSFPDTEAFF
TRBJ1-1 - TRBV30 - TGTGCCGAAAGAACAGGGTTCATGACTGAAGCTTTCTTT CAERTGFMTEAFF
TRBJ1-1 - TRBV27 TRBD1 TGTGCCAGCAGTACGTCCCAGACAGGGGGCTTGAACACTGAAGCTTTCTTT CASSTSQTGGLNTEAFF
TRBJ1-2 - TRBV9 TRBD1 TGTGCCAGCAGCGTAGATCAGGGGGCGCTTGGCTACACCTTC CASSVDQGALGYTF
TRBJ1-5 - TRBV20-1 - TGCAGTGCTAGTGGGCTCGGCAGGGGTTTGGATCAGCCCCAGCATTTT CSASGLGRGLDQPQHF
TRBJ2-3 once TRBV19 - TGTGCCAGTAGTATCCGTCCAGGGTCGACCACAGATACGCAGTATTTT CASSIRPGSTTDTQYF
TRBJ2-7 few TRBV3-1/TRBV3-2 TRBD2 TGTGCCAGCAGCCAAGCACTAGCGGTCTCCTACGAGCAGTACTTC CASSQALAVSYEQYF
TRBJ2-3 - TRBV15 TRBD2 TGTGCCACCAGCGGAGGACGACTAGCGGGATGGAATACGCAGTATTTT CATSGGRLAGWNTQYF